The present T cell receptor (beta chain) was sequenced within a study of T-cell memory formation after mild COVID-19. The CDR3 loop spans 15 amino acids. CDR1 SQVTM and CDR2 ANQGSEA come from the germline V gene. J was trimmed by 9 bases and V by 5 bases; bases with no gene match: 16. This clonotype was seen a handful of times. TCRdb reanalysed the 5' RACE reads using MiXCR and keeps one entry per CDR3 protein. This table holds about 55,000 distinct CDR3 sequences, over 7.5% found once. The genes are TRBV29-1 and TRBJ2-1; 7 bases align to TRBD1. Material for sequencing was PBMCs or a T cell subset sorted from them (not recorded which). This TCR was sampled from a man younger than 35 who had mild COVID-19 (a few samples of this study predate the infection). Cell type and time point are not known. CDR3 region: CSVHGPGTVGREQFF. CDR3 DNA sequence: TGCAGCGTTCATGGGCCAGGGACAGTCGGTCGTGAGCAGTTCTTC.